One and the same sample provided the 11 T cell receptor beta chains below, sequenced in a study of blood T cells in healthy people across ages. PCR was performed a second time for 7 to 11 cycles using a sample-barcoded 5' primer and a J-beta primer mix. TCRdb reanalysed the 5' RACE reads using MiXCR and keeps one entry per CDR3 protein. The sample consists of around 1,100,000 distinct CDR3 sequences, approximately 38% of them appearing once. Specimen: blood. All receptors come from a man aged 18 to 30 in good health.

This clonotype has a handful of counts. The CDR3 loop reads CSAPKQGYGEKLFF. CDR3 coding DNA: TGCAGTGCACCTAAACAGGGGTACGGTGAAAAACTGTTTTTT. V usage is TRBV20-1 and J usage is TRBJ1-4; 7 nucleotides align to TRBD1. V dropped 6 bases and J dropped 7; count of bases not matched to a gene: 11. CDR1 and CDR2 from the germline V gene are DFQATT and SNEGSKA (reference sequence). The CDR3 length is 14 residues.

The chain carries TRBV7-9 and TRBJ1-1; 8 bases are shared with TRBD1. The CDR3 is made up of 14 amino acids. CDR1 and CDR2 (germline): SEHNR, FQNEAQ (reference sequence). V shed 4 bases, J shed 3 bases, and the junction held 4 bases outside the gene matches. The CDR3, as DNA: TGTGCCAGCAGCTCCCAGGGGGCTTACACTGAAGCTTTCTTT. Encoded protein: CASSSQGAYTEAFF.

Notes on this clonotype: At one end the junction does not follow the germline gene, possibly because of a read error. The chain couples TRBV4-1 to TRBJ1-1; D perhaps matches TRBD1 (6 bases). CDR1 MGHRA and CDR2 YSYEKL come from the germline V gene. The CDR3 totals 15 residues. The chain's CDR3 is CVSSQDRAGDTEAFF. The CDR3 DNA sequence: TGCGTCAGCAGCCAAGATCGCGCAGGGGACACTGAAGCTTTCTTT.

In its sample, this clonotype was seen a few times. This rearrangement joins TRBV20-1 to TRBJ2-5; D remains unclear. Trimming cost V 0 bases and J 11 bases, with 19 bases left between them. Germline CDR1 is DFQATT and CDR2 is SNEGSKA (reference sequence). The CDR3 loop spans 14 amino acids. CDR3 region: CSARDRAAGIVQYF. The CDR3 coding sequence is TGCAGTGCTAGAGATAGGGCCGCCGGCATAGTGCAGTACTTC.

The rearrangement joins TRBV7-2 to TRBJ1-2, with no clear D. Germline CDR1 is SGHTA and CDR2 is FQGNSA. V was trimmed by 4 bases and J by 7 bases, leaving 13 bases between them. CDR3 length equals 13 residues. The DNA of the CDR3 is TGTGCCAGCAGCTGGGATTTGAGAGGTGGCTACACCTTC. Protein sequence: CASSWDLRGGYTF.

This clonotype was detected only a few times. The rearrangement joins TRBV7-2 to TRBJ2-1; 9 positions agree with TRBD1. The germline V gene has CDR1 SGHTA and CDR2 FQGNSA. The CDR3 consists of 17 residues. V was clipped by 1 base and J by 7 bases; unmatched bases: 11. The CDR3 sequence: CASSLVATGGFRNEQFF. The CDR3 nucleotides are TGTGCCAGCAGCTTAGTGGCGACAGGGGGGTTTAGAAATGAGCAGTTCTTC.

This chain uses TRBV7-2 with TRBJ1-1, with 7 positions matching TRBD1. J was trimmed by 0 bases and V by 4 bases; bases with no gene match: 5. The CDR3 contains 15 residues. Germline values: CDR1 SGHTA, CDR2 FQGNSA. The CDR3 coding sequence is TGTGCCAGCAGCTACGGGACAGAGATGAACACTGAAGCTTTCTTT. It yields the protein CASSYGTEMNTEAFF.

This clonotype has just a few counts. The chain employs TRBV4-3 and TRBJ1-1, with D possibly matching TRBD1 (5 bases). This CDR3 region has 16 residues. Per the germline V gene, CDR1 is LGHNA and CDR2 is YSLEER. Trimming removed 0 bases at V and 1 base at J, with 12 bases between. As DNA, the CDR3 is TGCGCCAGCAGCCAAGAACCCAGGGTATGGAACACTGAAGCTTTCTTT. It specifies CASSQEPRVWNTEAFF.

Notes on this clonotype: The junction departs from germline at one end; a sequencing error may be responsible. V usage is TRBV4-2 and J usage is TRBJ2-1; 7 nucleotides match TRBD1. CDR3 length equals 14 residues. Germline V gives CDR1 LGHNA, CDR2 YNFKEQ. CDR3 in DNA: TGTACCAGTAGAGGTAGGGGGCCGGACAATGAGCAGTTCTTC. It is translated as CTSRGRGPDNEQFF.

The chain employs TRBV7-9 and TRBJ1-5; D is ambiguous. The CDR3 is 16 residues long. CDR1 and CDR2 (germline): SEHNR, FQNEAQ (reference sequence). Between the trimmed V and J ends, which lost 4 bases and 7 bases, there was a span of 20 bases. CDR3 sequence (DNA): TGTGCCAGCAGCTCGAAAGAGTCTAGGGAACTGCAGCCCCAGCATTTT. Encoded protein: CASSSKESRELQPQHF.

This clonotype was seen once. The genes are TRBV20-1 and TRBJ2-5; D uncertain. TRBJ2-7 matches the DNA end more closely, so the J call is doubtful. The CDR3 runs 14 residues. From germline, CDR1 is DFQATT and CDR2 SNEGSKA (reference sequence). The DNA of the CDR3 is TGCAGTGCTAAATACCGGGCCCCCCGGCACGAGCAGTACTTC. Amino acid sequence: CSAKYRAPRHEQYF.